The 9 T cell receptor beta chains below come from one sample, sequenced in a study of Ad26.COV2.S vaccination and SARS-CoV-2 variants. Treatment here: roughly 18 received Ad26.COV2.S at low or high dose, single or two shots; about 5 received placebo; per-sample allocation not given. Material that was analyzed had been drawn on day 63 after the first vaccine or placebo injection. The assay was immunoSEQ multiplex PCR, and TCRdb's table has in-frame clones only and misses some. Of around 320,000 clones listed, roughly 87% are singletons. Material: peripheral blood, obtained in a trial of Ad26.COV2.S vaccine versus placebo. The origin of the receptors is a person aged 18 to 65 who received the Ad26.COV2.S COVID-19 vaccine or a placebo.

The CDR3 spells CASTPGREMNGYTF. The CDR3, as DNA: TGTGCCAGCACTCCGGGGAGGGAAATGAATGGCTACACCTTC. The genes are TRBV6-5 and TRBJ1-2; no firm D call. The V end was cut by 7 bases, the J end by 6 bases, with 18 bases between. Germline loops: CDR1 MNHEY, CDR2 SVGAGI. The CDR3 runs 14 residues.

V gene TRBV6-5 combines with J gene TRBJ2-7; D may be TRBD1 (7 bases). There are 15 residues in the CDR3. V lost 4 bases and J 2 bases, leaving 15 bases between the germline ends. Per the germline V gene, CDR1 is MNHEY and CDR2 is SVGAGI. CDR3 amino acids: CASSLRRGLTYEQYF. The CDR3 DNA is TGTGCCAGCAGTTTAAGGAGGGGGCTGACCTACGAGCAGTACTTC.

The chain employs TRBV7-6 and TRBJ1-2, with D possibly matching TRBD1 (6 bases). The CDR3 length is 14 residues. V dropped 3 bases and J dropped 2 bases, with 10 bases sitting between them. Germline CDR1 is SGHVS and CDR2 is FNYEAQ. Written as DNA, the CDR3 is TGTGCCAGCAGCTTCGGGGGCCCCAACTATGGCTACACCTTC. It yields the protein CASSFGGPNYGYTF. Full variable domain (remainder filled in from reference TRBV7-6 and TRBJ1-2): GAGVSQSPRYKVTKRGQDVALRCDPISGHVSLYWYRQALGQGPEFLTYFNYEAQQDKSGLPNDRFSAERPEGSISTLTIQRTEQRDSAMYRCASSFGGPNYGYTFGSGTRLTVV.

The chain joins TRBV7-3 to TRBJ1-2; 7 bases agree with TRBD1. Germline V gene data show CDR1 as SGHTA and CDR2 as FQGTGA. The CDR3 covers 16 residues. J was trimmed by 1 base and V by 0 bases; bases with no gene match: 5. The CDR3 spells CASSLTPRQGNYGYTF. The CDR3 coding sequence is TGTGCCAGCAGCTTAACCCCCCGACAGGGTAACTATGGCTACACCTTC.

The chain couples TRBV6-5 to TRBJ1-1, with 7 bases identical to TRBD1. Germline V gene lookup returns CDR1 MNHEY and CDR2 SVGAGI. Trimming at V came to 6 bases and at J to 7 bases, leaving 11 bases not matched to a gene. CDR3 length: 14 residues. The CDR3, as DNA: TGTGCCAGCAGCTACGGGACAGCGGGGTATGAAGCTTTCTTT. Amino acid sequence: CASSYGTAGYEAFF.

J is TRBJ1-4 and V is TRBV5-1; D perhaps matches TRBD1 (6 bases). The length of the CDR3 is 14 residues. Germline lookup yields CDR1 SGHRS and CDR2 YFSETQ. V was shortened by 0 bases and J by 8 bases, with 11 bases between the two germline ends. CDR3 sequence: CASSLDRVGEKLFF. CDR3 DNA: TGCGCCAGCAGCTTGGACAGGGTAGGCGAAAAACTGTTTTTT.

The V gene is TRBV5-1, the J gene TRBJ1-3; D is undetermined. Germline V gene data show CDR1 as SGHRS and CDR2 as YFSETQ. V lost 0 bases to trimming and J lost 1 base, with 11 bases between them. This CDR3 is built from 16 residues. CDR3: CASSLAGRGSGNTIYF. CDR3 bases: TGCGCCAGCAGCTTGGCGGGGAGAGGGTCTGGAAACACCATATATTTT.

The chain is built from TRBV6-5 and TRBJ1-2; 7 bases fit TRBD1. The germline V gene encodes CDR1 MNHEY and CDR2 SVGAGI. J lost 5 bases, V lost 6 bases, and 9 bases had no gene match. The CDR3 length is 14 residues. The CDR3 spells CASSPGQGVYGYTF. The DNA of the CDR3 is TGTGCCAGCAGCCCGGGTCAGGGGGTATATGGCTACACCTTC.

This clone appeared a few times. The chain combines TRBV4-1 with TRBJ1-5; D may be TRBD1 (6 bases). The CDR3 has 15 residues. V was trimmed by 4 bases and J by 1 base, leaving 11 bases between them. Germline CDR1 is MGHRA and CDR2 is YSYEKL. Here the CDR3 reads CASSLSGGSNQPQHF. The CDR3 nucleotides are TGCGCCAGCAGCCTTTCCGGGGGCAGCAATCAGCCCCAGCATTTT.